This is a list of T cell receptor beta chains from one sample in a study of human T cells and chemical hapten exposure. TCRdb reprocessed the RACE reads via MiXCR and lists one record per CDR3 protein. The sample lists tens of thousands of distinct CDR3 sequences; roughly 10% were seen once. The sample consisted of whole blood, taken in connection with sensitization to the hapten diphenylcyclopropenone (DPC). These receptors were taken from a woman aged 50 to 65 with alopecia areata. Some clones in this sample may be carry-over from other donors' samples. The CDR3 runs from the conserved cysteine through the conserved F or W. A D gene is named only where the DNA matches it firmly. Clone size is stated in some rows and not others, as once, few, many or a class when expanded.

>TRBV18|TRBD2|TRBJ2-1|-
CASSAFSGSGNEQFF
TGTGCCAGCTCAGCCTTTAGCGGGTCAGGGAATGAGCAGTTCTTC
>TRBV7-2|-|TRBJ2-7|few
CASSYGIYEQYF
TGTGCCAGCAGCTACGGAATATACGAGCAGTACTTC
>TRBV4-3|-|TRBJ2-1|many
CASSQVLLAEQFF
TGCGCCAGCAGCCAAGTATTGCTAGCGGAGCAGTTCTTC
>TRBV6-2/TRBV6-3|-|TRBJ1-2|-
CASSAQGSYGYTF
TGTGCCAGCAGCGCACAGGGATCCTATGGCTACACCTTC
>TRBV3-1|-|TRBJ2-7|-
CASSQVLDGEQYF
TGTGCCAGCAGCCAAGTCCTCGACGGGGAGCAGTACTTC
>TRBV27|-|TRBJ1-3|few
CASSLAYGGTIYF
TGTGCCAGCAGTTTAGCGTACGGTGGCACCATATATTTT
>TRBV7-9|-|TRBJ2-7|-
CASSFDYYEQYF
TGTGCCAGCAGTTTTGACTACTACGAGCAGTACTTC
>TRBV14|-|TRBJ1-3|many
CASSQDRGAGNTIYF
TGTGCCAGCAGCCAAGACAGGGGAGCTGGAAACACCATATATTTT
>TRBV7-6|-|TRBJ2-3|many
CASSLAGGGTQYF
TGTGCCAGCAGCTTAGCGGGGGGAGGTACGCAGTATTTT
>TRBV2|TRBD1|TRBJ2-6|many
CASTLQGASGANVLTF
TGTGCCAGCACGTTACAGGGGGCATCTGGGGCCAACGTCCTGACTTTC
>TRBV5-1|-|TRBJ2-3|many
CASSLERAPTDTQYF
TGCGCCAGCAGCTTGGAAAGGGCCCCCACAGATACGCAGTATTTT
>TRBV19|-|TRBJ1-5|many
CASSPTDYSNQPQHF
TGTGCCAGTAGTCCCACAGATTATAGCAATCAGCCCCAGCATTTT
>TRBV3-1|-|TRBJ2-5|-
CASSRRGGKTQYF
TGTGCCAGCAGCCGCAGGGGGGGGAAGACCCAGTACTTC
>TRBV5-1|-|TRBJ1-1|many
CASSFGGGSTEAFF
TGCGCCAGCAGCTTCGGAGGGGGGAGTACTGAAGCTTTCTTT
>TRBV29-1|-|TRBJ1-6|few
CSVEDNGLRDSPLHF
TGCAGCGTTGAAGACAATGGATTGAGGGATTCACCCCTCCACTTT
>TRBV19|-|TRBJ1-2|-
CASTKRGAPSYGYTF
TGTGCCAGTACCAAGAGAGGGGCGCCTTCCTATGGCTACACCTTC